This T cell receptor beta chain was found in a study of blood T cell repertoires in COVID-19. On the study more broadly: Sites across the United States, Italy and Spain contributed samples from acute and convalescent COVID-19. T cells, B-cell-depleted T cells, or PBMCs provided the cDNA or gDNA that served as material.

Cohort assignment relied on participant-reported clinical history. Two negative PCRs, clearance, or symptom resolution characterized the recovered Cohort 3 donors. This clone was seen only a few times. Libraries were prepared by immunoSEQ multiplex PCR; TCRdb keeps only in-frame clonotypes and omits some of them. Of 450,000 to 600,000 clones listed, 87% are singletons. The sample taken for sequencing was PBMCs or T cells enriched from blood (not recorded which). The TCR originated in a woman between 18 and 30 years old who had recovered from COVID-19.

This CDR3 is CASSMGDRGSNTF. Here the CDR3 DNA reads TGTGCCAGTAGTATGGGGGACAGGGGCAGCAACACCTTC. The chain is built from TRBV19 and TRBJ1-2; 10 positions match TRBD1. Trimming took 3 bases from V and 12 from J; bases not matched to a gene: 7. The length of the CDR3 is 13 residues. Looked up from germline, CDR1 is LNHDA and CDR2 is SQIVND (reference sequence).